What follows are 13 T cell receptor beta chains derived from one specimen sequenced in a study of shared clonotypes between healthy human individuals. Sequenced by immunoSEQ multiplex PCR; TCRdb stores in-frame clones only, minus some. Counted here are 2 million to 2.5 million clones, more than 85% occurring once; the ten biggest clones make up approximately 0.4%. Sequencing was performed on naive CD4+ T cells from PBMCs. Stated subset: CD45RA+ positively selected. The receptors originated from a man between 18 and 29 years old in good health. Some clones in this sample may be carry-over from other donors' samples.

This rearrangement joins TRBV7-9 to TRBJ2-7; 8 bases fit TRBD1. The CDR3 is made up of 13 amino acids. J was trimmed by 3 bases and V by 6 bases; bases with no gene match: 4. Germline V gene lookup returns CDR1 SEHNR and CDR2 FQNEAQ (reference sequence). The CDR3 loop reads CASRSTGVYEQYF. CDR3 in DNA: TGTGCCAGCAGGTCGACAGGGGTCTACGAGCAGTACTTC.

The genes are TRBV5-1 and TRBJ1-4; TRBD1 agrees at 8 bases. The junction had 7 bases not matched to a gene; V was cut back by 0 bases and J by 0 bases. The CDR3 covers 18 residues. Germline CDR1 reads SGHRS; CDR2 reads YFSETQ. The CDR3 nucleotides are TGCGCCAGCAGCTTGGGCCCGGGACAGGATGCAACTAATGAAAAACTGTTTTTT. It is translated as CASSLGPGQDATNEKLFF.

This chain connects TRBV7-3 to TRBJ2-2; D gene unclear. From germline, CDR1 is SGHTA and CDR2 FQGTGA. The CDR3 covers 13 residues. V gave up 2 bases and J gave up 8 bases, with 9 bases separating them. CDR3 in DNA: TGTGCCAGCAGCTTAGCGGTGGGAGGGGAGCTGTTTTTT. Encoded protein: CASSLAVGGELFF.

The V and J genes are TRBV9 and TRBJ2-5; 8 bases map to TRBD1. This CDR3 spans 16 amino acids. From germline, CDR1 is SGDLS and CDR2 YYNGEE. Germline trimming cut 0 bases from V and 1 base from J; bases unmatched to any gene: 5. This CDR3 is CASSVGGGQGQETQYF. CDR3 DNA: TGTGCCAGCAGCGTAGGAGGCGGACAGGGCCAAGAGACCCAGTACTTC.

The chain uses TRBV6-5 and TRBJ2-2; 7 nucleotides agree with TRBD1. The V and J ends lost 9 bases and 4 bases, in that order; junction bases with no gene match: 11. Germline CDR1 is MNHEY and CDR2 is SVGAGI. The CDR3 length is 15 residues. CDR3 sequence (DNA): TGTGCCAGTAGCCCCCCTGGACAGGTCACCGGGGAGCTGTTTTTT. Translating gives CASSPPGQVTGELFF.

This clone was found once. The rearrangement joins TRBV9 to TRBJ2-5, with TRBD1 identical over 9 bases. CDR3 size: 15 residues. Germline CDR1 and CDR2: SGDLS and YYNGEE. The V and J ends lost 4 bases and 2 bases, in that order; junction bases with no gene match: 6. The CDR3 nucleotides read TGTGCCAGCAGCCCACTAGGGACAGGGCAAGAGACCCAGTACTTC. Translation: CASSPLGTGQETQYF.

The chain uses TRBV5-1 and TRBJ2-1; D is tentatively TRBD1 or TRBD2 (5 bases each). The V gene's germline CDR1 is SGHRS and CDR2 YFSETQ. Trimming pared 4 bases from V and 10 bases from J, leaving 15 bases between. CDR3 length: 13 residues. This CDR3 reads CASSPTWGGEQFF. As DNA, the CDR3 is TGCGCCAGCAGCCCGACCTGGGGCGGGGAGCAGTTCTTC. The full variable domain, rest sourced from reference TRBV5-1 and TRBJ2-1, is KAGVTQTPRYLIKTRGQQVTLSCSPISGHRSVSWYQQTPGQGLQFLFEYFSETQRNKGNFPGRFSGRQFSNSRSEMNVSTLELGDSALYLCASSPTWGGEQFFGPGTRLTVL.

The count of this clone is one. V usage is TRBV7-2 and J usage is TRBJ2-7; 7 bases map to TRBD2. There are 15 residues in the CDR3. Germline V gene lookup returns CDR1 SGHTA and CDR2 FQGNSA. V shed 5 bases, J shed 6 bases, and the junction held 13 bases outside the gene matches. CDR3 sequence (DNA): TGTGCCAGCAGCCCCTTCCACGGACTAGGACGCGAGCAGTACTTC. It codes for CASSPFHGLGREQYF.

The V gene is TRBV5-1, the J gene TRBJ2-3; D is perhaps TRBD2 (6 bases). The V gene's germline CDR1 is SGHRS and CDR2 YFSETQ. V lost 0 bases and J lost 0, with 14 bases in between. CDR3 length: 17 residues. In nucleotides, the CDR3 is TGCGCCAGCAGCTTGGATCCAGCGGGCTACAGCACAGATACGCAGTATTTT. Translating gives CASSLDPAGYSTDTQYF.

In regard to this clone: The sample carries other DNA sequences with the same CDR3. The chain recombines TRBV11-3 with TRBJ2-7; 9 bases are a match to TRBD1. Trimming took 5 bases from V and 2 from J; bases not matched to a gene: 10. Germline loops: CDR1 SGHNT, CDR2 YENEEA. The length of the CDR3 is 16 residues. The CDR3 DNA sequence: TGTGCCAGCAGCCCAGGGGACAGGGCTTTTCCCTACGAGCAGTACTTC. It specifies CASSPGDRAFPYEQYF.

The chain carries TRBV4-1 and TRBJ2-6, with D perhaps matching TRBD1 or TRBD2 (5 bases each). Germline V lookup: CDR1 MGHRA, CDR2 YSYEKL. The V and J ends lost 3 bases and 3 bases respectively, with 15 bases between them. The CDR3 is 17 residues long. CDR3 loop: CASSHTPGTVGANVLTF. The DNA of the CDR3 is TGCGCCAGCAGCCACACTCCTGGGACGGTTGGGGCCAACGTCCTGACTTTC.

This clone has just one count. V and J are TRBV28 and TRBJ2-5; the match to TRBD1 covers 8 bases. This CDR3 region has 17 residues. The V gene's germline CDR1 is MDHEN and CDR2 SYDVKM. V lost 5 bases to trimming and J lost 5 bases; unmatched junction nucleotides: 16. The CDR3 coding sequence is TGTGCCAGCAGTCGAAACCCCTCAGGGGGCGGGGTGGAGACCCAGTACTTC. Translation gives CASSRNPSGGGVETQYF.

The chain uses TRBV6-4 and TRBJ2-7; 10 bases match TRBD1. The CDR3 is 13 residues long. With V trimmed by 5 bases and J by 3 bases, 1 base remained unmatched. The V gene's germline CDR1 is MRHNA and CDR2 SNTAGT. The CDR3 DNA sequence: TGTGCCAGCAGTCGGGACAGGGGCTACGAGCAGTACTTC. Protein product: CASSRDRGYEQYF.